This TCR beta chain was documented in a study of shared clonotypes between healthy human individuals. Overall study findings and caveats: The low donor count limited represented genetic and exposure-history diversity. Clonotypes not shared had lower generation probabilities than those common to all four donors.

Germline V gene data show CDR1 as MNHNY and CDR2 as SVGAGI (reference sequence). The CDR3 sequence is 15 residues long. V lost 8 bases to trimming and J lost 0 bases, with 16 bases between them. At deep level, the assay was performed. An approximately 220 ng quantity of DNA, 29,000 or so T cell genomes, went into the sorted-subset replicate PCRs. Measured with immunoSEQ multiplex PCR; TCRdb has only the in-frame clones, and not every one. The sample carries about 700,000 clones, just over 90% recorded once. Concerning this clone: Antigen unknown.

Terminally differentiated effector memory CD45RA+ cells were left out of the naive CD8 fraction, which was CD45RO-negative and positively selected for CCR7. This chain links TRBV6-6 with TRBJ1-1; no clear D. This clonotype was sampled from a man aged 30-40 years in good health. Input material: naive CD8+ T cells sorted from blood. CDR3: CASRPNGRVNTEAFF. Here the CDR3 DNA reads TGTGCCAGCCGGCCCAACGGACGGGTGAACACTGAAGCTTTCTTT.